The clone carrying this TCR beta chain was observed a handful of times. Its target is unknown. The data are from a study of a mutant IDH1 vaccine in newly diagnosed glioma. Study overall: Patients came in for eight vaccinations, in weeks 1, 3, 5, 7, 11, 15, 19 and 23.

Sequenced by immunoSEQ multiplex PCR; TCRdb stores in-frame clones only, minus some. The repertoire holds about 59,000 clones, with approximately 90% as singletons. CDR1 and CDR2 from the germline V gene are SGHVS and FQNEAQ. V was cut by 1 base and J by 6 bases, with 7 bases left in between. The CDR3 totals 13 residues. As to time point: week 5, during vaccination. The investigators gave 300 ug of mutant IDH1 20-mer peptide in each vaccine dose, together with topical imiquimod. The input for sequencing was PBMCs, taken from a glioma patient whose treatment included an IDH1 peptide vaccine. The sequence derives from a woman between 35 and 50 years old with glioma. The chain uses TRBV7-8 and TRBJ1-5; D not resolved. CDR3 nucleotides: TGTGCCAGCAGCTTAGATAGCGGTCAGCCCCAGCATTTT. This translates into CASSLDSGQPQHF.